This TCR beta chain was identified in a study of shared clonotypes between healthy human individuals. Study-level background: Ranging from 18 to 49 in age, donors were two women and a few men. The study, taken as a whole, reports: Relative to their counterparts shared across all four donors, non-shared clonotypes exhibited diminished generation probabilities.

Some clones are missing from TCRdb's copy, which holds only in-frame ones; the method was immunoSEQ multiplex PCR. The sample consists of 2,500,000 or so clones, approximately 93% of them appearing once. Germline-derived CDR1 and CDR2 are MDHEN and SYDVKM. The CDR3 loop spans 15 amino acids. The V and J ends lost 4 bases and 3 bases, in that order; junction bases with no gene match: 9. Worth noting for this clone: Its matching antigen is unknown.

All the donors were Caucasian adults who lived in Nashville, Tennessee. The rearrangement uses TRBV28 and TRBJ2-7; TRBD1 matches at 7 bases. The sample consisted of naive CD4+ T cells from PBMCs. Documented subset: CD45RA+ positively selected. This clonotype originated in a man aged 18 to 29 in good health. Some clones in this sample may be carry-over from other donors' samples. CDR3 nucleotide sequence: TGTGCCAGCAGTTCCCCCCCGACAGGGAACTACGAGCAGTACTTC. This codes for CASSSPPTGNYEQYF.